A selection of T cell receptor beta chains follows, all from one sample in a study of T cells expressing NK-cell markers. Using the 5' RACE reads, TCRdb records one entry per CDR3 protein without DNA. The sample has more than 400,000 distinct CDR3 sequences. Source material: blood T cells: a sorted CD56 or NKG2C T cell subset, CD4+ or CD8+ T cells, or bulk PBMC T cells (not recorded which). The receptors originated from a woman aged 18-70 years in good health. Both conserved end residues are part of each CDR3.

v_call,j_call,cdr3_aa
TRBV7-2,TRBJ2-5,CASSNKETQYF
TRBV12-3/TRBV12-4,TRBJ1-2,CASSFWTSLNYGYTF
TRBV7-9,TRBJ1-1,CASSGSEGRTEAFF
TRBV12-3/TRBV12-4,TRBJ1-4,CASSFGDRDNEKLFF
TRBV6-1,TRBJ1-1,CASSLRDITEAFF
TRBV29-1,TRBJ2-1,CSVGDFDEQFF
TRBV3-1,TRBJ1-2,CASSRGPQGYTF
TRBV5-1,TRBJ1-6,CASSSRENSPLHF
TRBV5-1,TRBJ2-5,CASSLSGDLETQYF
TRBV30,TRBJ2-1,CAWIGANAGGYNEQFF
TRBV5-1,TRBJ2-2,CASKADPANTGELFF
TRBV10-2,TRBJ2-3,CASRGGEGGTDTQYF
TRBV20-1,TRBJ2-2,CSADSRDRALNTGELFF
TRBV25-1,TRBJ2-5,CASTPLGGRNQETQYF
TRBV27,TRBJ2-3,CASIGLAGMQYF
TRBV7-9,TRBJ2-1,CASSLFSGGEQFF
TRBV5-4,TRBJ2-3,CASSSSLAGGTDTQYF
TRBV5-5,TRBJ2-6,CASSLEPLFSGANVLTF
TRBV18,TRBJ1-4,CASSPPGQNNEKLFF
TRBV18,TRBJ2-1,CASSPGLAGLYNEQFF
TRBV7-8,TRBJ2-5,CASSLGGSGGQETQYF
TRBV7-2,TRBJ2-3,CASSLETSLKDTQYF
TRBV6-5,TRBJ2-2,CASHPQDRVMNTGELFF
TRBV3-1,TRBJ1-3,CASARVPGNTIYF
TRBV30,TRBJ2-1,CAWSVFTGTSGPYNEQFF
TRBV12-3/TRBV12-4,TRBJ2-5,CASSSRGQGETQYF
TRBV18,TRBJ1-5,CASSPTVGGHQPQHF
TRBV12-3/TRBV12-4,TRBJ2-3,CASTPRTETQYF
TRBV4-3,TRBJ1-1,CASSATRGAEAFF
TRBV12-3/TRBV12-4,TRBJ1-1,CASNIGSDRPNTEAFF
TRBV29-1,TRBJ2-1,CSVGLSRNEQFF
TRBV5-1,TRBJ2-1,CASSLAASGSPNEQFF
TRBV7-2,TRBJ2-5,CASSWRVGTGRMETQYF
TRBV3-1,TRBJ2-1,CASSFRTGIASNEQFF
TRBV12-3/TRBV12-4,TRBJ1-5,CASSLNAGPYSNQPQHF
TRBV19,TRBJ2-5,CASRDRTPGTQYF
TRBV5-1,TRBJ2-1,CASSLGSLEQFF
TRBV12-3/TRBV12-4,TRBJ2-2,CASSLNRELFF
TRBV12-3/TRBV12-4,TRBJ2-5,CASSSGPTRGAQYF
TRBV19,TRBJ2-1,CASRAGPDEQFF
TRBV5-1,TRBJ2-3,CASSLSVTPTDTQYF
TRBV4-2,TRBJ2-3,CASSQDFVGSQLSTDTQYF
TRBV9,TRBJ2-1,CASSALAGDLNEQFF
TRBV27,TRBJ2-7,CASGEPPSYEQYF
TRBV7-2,TRBJ1-1,CASTPGRIAFF
TRBV27,TRBJ1-2,CASSLTWGGHYTF
TRBV20-1,TRBJ1-2,CSAIGTELYGYTF
TRBV20-1,TRBJ1-5,CSARRGTDSNQPQHF
TRBV6-2/TRBV6-3,TRBJ2-3,CASGFLAGRQYF
TRBV6-1,TRBJ2-1,CASSPYSGGRNEQFF
TRBV7-9,TRBJ2-1,CASSPPSGRAYNEQFF
TRBV3-1,TRBJ2-2,CATTGGAYGELFF
TRBV6-6,TRBJ1-2,CASSLGQDYGYTF
TRBV20-1,TRBJ2-7,CSALHSRTAFDEQYF
TRBV3-1,TRBJ2-2,CASSQPLGTSTGELFF
TRBV10-3,TRBJ2-3,CAISEGVTHTDTQYF
TRBV20-1,TRBJ2-1,CSALPSPNNEQFF
TRBV6-2/TRBV6-3,TRBJ2-2,CASNPKALLAGVITGELFF